The rows below give T cell receptor beta chains drawn from one sample of a study of blood T cell repertoires in COVID-19. Clones were read by immunoSEQ multiplex PCR, and TCRdb kept only the in-frame ones, dropping some. The sample contains about 200,000 clones, just under 90% of which appear only once. The sequencing input was PBMCs or T cells enriched from blood (not recorded which). The receptors shown here come from a woman in her 30s with acute COVID-19. CDR3s include the opening cysteine and the closing phenylalanine or tryptophan. The order of the fields is D gene, CDR3 length, V gene, J gene, CDR3 protein, CDR3 DNA. D genes are given only for firm matches.

d_gene: -
len: 15
v_gene: TRBV24-1
j_gene: TRBJ2-3
CDR3aa: CATSDTRTLADTQYF
CDR3nt: TGTGCCACCAGTGATACGCGGACTCTCGCAGATACGCAGTATTTT

d_gene: -
len: 14
v_gene: TRBV7-9
j_gene: TRBJ1-2
CDR3aa: CASSPPGRADGYTF
CDR3nt: TGTGCCAGCAGCCCCCCGGGAAGGGCGGATGGCTACACCTTC

d_gene: -
len: 14
v_gene: TRBV2
j_gene: TRBJ2-1
CDR3aa: CASSEAIQTGGEFF
CDR3nt: TGTGCCAGCAGTGAAGCGATCCAAACAGGGGGGGAGTTCTTC

d_gene: TRBD2
len: 16
v_gene: TRBV11-2
j_gene: TRBJ2-4
CDR3aa: CASSLPGTSIKHIQYF
CDR3nt: TGTGCCAGCAGCTTACCCGGGACTAGCATCAAACACATTCAGTACTTC

d_gene: -
len: 13
v_gene: TRBV6-5
j_gene: TRBJ1-1
CDR3aa: CASSYGGGTEAFF
CDR3nt: TGTGCCAGCAGTTACGGCGGCGGGACTGAAGCTTTCTTT

d_gene: TRBD1
len: 17
v_gene: TRBV27
j_gene: TRBJ2-7
CDR3aa: CASSLGPLDRRSYEQYF
CDR3nt: TGTGCCAGCAGTTTAGGTCCCCTGGACAGGAGATCCTACGAGCAGTACTTC

d_gene: TRBD1
len: 14
v_gene: TRBV5-1
j_gene: TRBJ2-7
CDR3aa: CASSHGQGSHEQYF
CDR3nt: TGCGCCAGCAGCCATGGACAGGGGAGCCACGAGCAGTACTTC

d_gene: TRBD1
len: 14
v_gene: TRBV6-5
j_gene: TRBJ1-3
CDR3aa: CASSPPGQTNTIYF
CDR3nt: TGTGCCAGCAGTCCACCGGGACAGACAAACACCATATATTTT

d_gene: -
len: 13
v_gene: TRBV30
j_gene: TRBJ2-7
CDR3aa: CAWSAGHDYEQYF
CDR3nt: TGTGCCTGGAGTGCGGGACACGACTACGAGCAGTACTTC

d_gene: TRBD2
len: 14
v_gene: TRBV7-2
j_gene: TRBJ2-3
CDR3aa: CASSTGGATDTQYF
CDR3nt: TGTGCCAGCAGCACCGGGGGGGCCACAGATACGCAGTATTTT

d_gene: TRBD1
len: 13
v_gene: TRBV5-1
j_gene: TRBJ1-2
CDR3aa: CASSLTGDSGYTF
CDR3nt: TGCGCCAGCAGCCTAACAGGGGATAGTGGCTACACCTTC

d_gene: TRBD1
len: 15
v_gene: TRBV30
j_gene: TRBJ1-6
CDR3aa: CAWKQRTGSNSPLHF
CDR3nt: TGTGCCTGGAAGCAAAGGACAGGGAGTAATTCACCCCTCCACTTT

d_gene: -
len: 13
v_gene: TRBV7-7
j_gene: TRBJ1-1
CDR3aa: CASSLSGNTEAFF
CDR3nt: TGTGCCAGCAGCTTAAGCGGGAACACTGAAGCTTTCTTT

d_gene: -
len: 12
v_gene: TRBV30
j_gene: TRBJ1-1
CDR3aa: CALGAYNTEAFF
CDR3nt: TGTGCCCTAGGGGCATATAACACTGAAGCTTTCTTT

d_gene: TRBD2
len: 16
v_gene: TRBV5-4
j_gene: TRBJ2-3
CDR3aa: CASSSNSGGVTDTQYF
CDR3nt: TGTGCCAGCAGCTCCAATAGCGGGGGGGTAACAGATACGCAGTATTTT

d_gene: -
len: 15
v_gene: TRBV4-2
j_gene: TRBJ2-7
CDR3aa: CASSQGGDSSYEQYF
CDR3nt: TGTGCCAGCAGCCAAGGGGGGGACAGCTCCTACGAGCAGTACTTC